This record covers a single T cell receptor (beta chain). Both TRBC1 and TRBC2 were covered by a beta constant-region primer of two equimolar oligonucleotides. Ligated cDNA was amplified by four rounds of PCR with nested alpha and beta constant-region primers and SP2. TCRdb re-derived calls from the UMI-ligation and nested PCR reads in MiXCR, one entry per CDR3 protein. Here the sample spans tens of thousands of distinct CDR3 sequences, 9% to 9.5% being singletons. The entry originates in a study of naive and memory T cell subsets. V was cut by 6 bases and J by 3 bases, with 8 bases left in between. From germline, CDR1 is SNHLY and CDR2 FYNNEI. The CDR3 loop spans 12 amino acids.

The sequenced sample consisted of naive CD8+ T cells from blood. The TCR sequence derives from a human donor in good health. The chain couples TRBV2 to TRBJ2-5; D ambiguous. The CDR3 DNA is TGTGCCAGCAGGGCAGATGAAGAGACCCAGTACTTC. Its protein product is CASRADEETQYF.